These 29 T cell receptor beta chains originate from one sample sequenced in a study of persistence of HIV-infected CD4 T cells. Cells were stimulated nonspecifically with anti-CD3/anti-CD28 magnetic beads. Sorting selected CD4+ T cells upregulating both CD40 ligand and CD69. The antigens of these receptors remain unknown. This was the immunoSEQ version 4 assay in survey mode. Some clones are missing from TCRdb's copy, which holds only in-frame ones; the method was immunoSEQ multiplex PCR. The sample has some 50,000 clones; approximately 90% are singletons. The material was CD4+ T cells sorted from PBMCs after approximately 18-hour stimulation, obtained from a patient who received antiretroviral therapy. All receptors derive from an adult woman with HIV who was CMV-seropositive.

V usage is TRBV7-2 and J usage is TRBJ1-1, with 7 bases matching TRBD1. After removal of 1 base from V and 11 bases from J, the junction contained 4 bases not matched to a gene. CDR1 and CDR2 from the germline V gene are SGHTA and FQGNSA. The CDR3 covers 12 residues. Here the CDR3 reads CASSLGDREAFF. DNA for the CDR3: TGTGCCAGCAGCTTAGGAGACAGGGAGGCTTTCTTT.

V gene TRBV27 combines with J gene TRBJ1-1; the D gene is possibly TRBD1 (5 bases). Germline CDR1 is MNHEY and CDR2 is SMNVEV (reference sequence). The CDR3 length is 17 residues. Between the trimmed V and J ends, which lost 2 bases and 1 base, there was a span of 17 bases. DNA of the CDR3: TGTGCCAGCAGTTTAATGAGGGGCCAGGGCTCGAACACTGAAGCTTTCTTT. It codes for CASSLMRGQGSNTEAFF.

V usage is TRBV19 and J usage is TRBJ1-1; D remains ambiguous. V lost 4 bases to trimming and J lost 2 bases, with 11 bases between them. The CDR3 covers 14 residues. Germline CDR1 reads LNHDA; CDR2 reads SQIVND (reference sequence). CDR3 in amino acids: CASSSSQLNTEAFF. CDR3 bases: TGTGCCAGTAGTAGCAGTCAACTTAACACTGAAGCTTTCTTT.

The chain links TRBV18 to TRBJ1-5, with 8 bases lining up with TRBD1. The J segment lost 4 bases and the V segment lost 1 base, leaving 3 bases of the junction unmatched. The CDR3 consists of 15 residues. Germline-derived CDR1 and CDR2 are KGHSH and LQKENI. The CDR3 DNA reads TGTGCCAGCTCACCACGGACAGGGAGTAATCAGCCCCAGCATTTT. Its translation is CASSPRTGSNQPQHF.

The rearrangement joins TRBV7-2 to TRBJ1-4; D unclear. Deletions cut 4 bases from V and 5 bases from J, with 8 bases between. This CDR3 is built from 13 residues. The germline V gene has CDR1 SGHTA and CDR2 FQGNSA. CDR3 sequence: CASSSEANEKLFF. In DNA form, the CDR3 reads TGTGCCAGCAGCTCGGAAGCCAATGAAAAACTGTTTTTT.

The V gene is TRBV5-8, the J gene TRBJ2-2, with 8 bases fitting TRBD1. Germline CDR1 reads SGHTS; CDR2 reads YDEGEE. The CDR3 has 15 amino acids. V was clipped by 0 bases and J by 4 bases; unmatched bases: 2. The CDR3 bases are TGTGCCAGCAGCTTGGGGACAGGGACCACCGGGGAGCTGTTTTTT. As protein: CASSLGTGTTGELFF.

The chain combines TRBV7-2 with TRBJ1-1, with unresolved D. Germline V gene data show CDR1 as SGHTA and CDR2 as FQGNSA. There are 15 residues in the CDR3. V lost 5 bases, J lost 5 bases, and 18 bases lay in between. This CDR3 reads CASSLAPGFGTEAFF. The DNA for the CDR3 is TGTGCCAGCAGCCTCGCCCCGGGGTTTGGGACTGAAGCTTTCTTT.

This sequence joins TRBV9 and TRBJ1-3; D unresolved. CDR3 length: 13 residues. Germline V gives CDR1 SGDLS, CDR2 YYNGEE. The V end was cut by 3 bases, the J end by 3 bases, with 7 bases between. The CDR3 loop reads CASSGERGNTIYF. In DNA, the CDR3 is TGTGCCAGCAGCGGCGAGCGTGGAAACACCATATATTTT.

The chain is built from TRBV5-4 and TRBJ2-1; 8 positions match TRBD2. After removal of 3 bases from V and 7 bases from J, the junction contained 9 bases not matched to a gene. Germline V gene sequence: CDR1 SGHNT, CDR2 YYREEE (reference sequence). The CDR3 is 15 residues long. CDR3 residues: CASSSPGLEGNEQFF. In DNA, the CDR3 is TGTGCCAGCAGCTCGCCGGGACTAGAAGGTAATGAGCAGTTCTTC.

This clone was counted a single time. The chain has TRBV4-1 and TRBJ2-5; 8 nucleotides line up with TRBD2. The CDR3 has 16 amino acids. With 1 base clipped from V and 2 bases from J, the junction kept 6 bases outside the gene matches. Germline assignment: CDR1 MGHRA and CDR2 YSYEKL. CDR3 loop: CASSQGMSSGQETQYF. The CDR3, as DNA: TGCGCCAGCAGCCAAGGAATGTCTAGCGGGCAAGAGACCCAGTACTTC.

In its sample, this clone was seen a few times. V gene TRBV12-3 or TRBV12-4 combines with J gene TRBJ1-5, with D unclear. CDR3 length: 12 residues. The V and J ends lost 7 bases and 3 bases respectively, with 7 bases between them. CDR3 coding DNA: TGTGCCAGCACCTACAACAATCAGCCCCAGCATTTT. Its translation is CASTYNNQPQHF.

In this sample, this clone turned up once. The chain couples TRBV4-3 to TRBJ2-2; D assignment may be TRBD1 or TRBD2 (7 bases each). Germline V gene sequence: CDR1 LGHNA, CDR2 YSLEER. The V end was cut by 0 bases, the J end by 7 bases, with 12 bases between. The CDR3 runs to 15 residues. The CDR3 nucleotides are TGCGCCAGCAGCCAAGAGGTCAGGGGGGGCGGGGAGCTGTTTTTT. Amino acids: CASSQEVRGGGELFF.

The chain has TRBV2 and TRBJ2-2; D might be TRBD1 (5 bases). Trimming cost V 7 bases and J 4 bases, with 13 bases left between them. The CDR3 length is 14 residues. The germline gives CDR1 SNHLY, CDR2 FYNNEI. The CDR3 DNA reads as TGTGCCAGCACCAAGGACATTATCACCGGGGAGCTGTTTTTT. This sequence encodes CASTKDIITGELFF.

The V and J genes are TRBV28 and TRBJ2-3, with 8 positions matching TRBD1. Germline V gives CDR1 MDHEN, CDR2 SYDVKM. V lost 5 bases and J lost 0; bases outside the gene matches: 19. The CDR3 contains 20 residues. This chain's CDR3 is CASSQRQGKGSGSSTDTQYF. CDR3 in DNA: TGTGCCAGCAGTCAAAGACAGGGGAAGGGGAGCGGAAGTAGCACAGATACGCAGTATTTT.

The genes are TRBV7-6 and TRBJ2-1; D perhaps matches TRBD2 (7 bases). This CDR3 region has 17 residues. V was trimmed by 0 bases and J by 4 bases, leaving 16 bases between them. The germline V gene has CDR1 SGHVS and CDR2 FNYEAQ. CDR3 residues: CASSLATSRGAYNEQFF. CDR3 in DNA: TGTGCCAGCAGCTTAGCGACTAGCCGGGGGGCTTACAATGAGCAGTTCTTC.

This clone was detected only once. The rearrangement links TRBV27 to TRBJ1-2; tentatively, D is TRBD1 (5 bases). V lost 5 bases to trimming and J lost 5 bases, with 12 bases between them. The CDR3 spans 13 residues. The germline CDR1 and CDR2 sequences are MNHEY and SMNVEV (reference sequence). The CDR3 loop reads CASSPNRLYGYTF. For the CDR3, the DNA is TGTGCCAGCAGTCCCAACAGGTTATATGGCTACACCTTC.

This chain connects TRBV25-1 to TRBJ2-7; D unclear. Trimming pared 1 base from V and 1 base from J, leaving 17 bases between. CDR1 and CDR2 (germline): MGHDK, SYGVNS. The CDR3 is 17 residues long. The CDR3 sequence: CASSEFKWAGLSYEQYF. DNA of the CDR3: TGTGCCAGCAGTGAATTTAAATGGGCAGGATTGTCCTACGAGCAGTACTTC.

Notes on this clone: The sample has other DNA sequences that encode this CDR3 too. The DNA for the CDR3 is TGTGCCACCAGTGATCCTAATCAGCCCCAGCATTTT. Protein: CATSDPNQPQHF. The chain links TRBV24-1 to TRBJ1-5; unclear D gene. Germline V gives CDR1 KGHDR, CDR2 SFDVKD. The CDR3 has 12 residues. V lost 3 bases and J lost 4, with 3 bases in between.

The rearrangement links TRBV29-1 to TRBJ2-3; TRBD1 agrees at 9 bases. The CDR3 is 12 amino acids. Germline CDR1 and CDR2: SQVTM and ANQGSEA. With V trimmed by 4 bases and J by 4 bases, 0 bases remained unmatched. This CDR3 is CSVGQGADTQYF. The DNA for the CDR3 is TGCAGCGTTGGACAGGGGGCAGATACGCAGTATTTT.

The V gene is TRBV21-1, the J gene TRBJ2-7; the listed D gene, TRBD1, was not tested against the DNA. TRBV21-1 is a pseudogene segment. The CDR3 totals 16 residues. CDR3 DNA sequence: TGTGCCAGCAGCAAAGAGGAACAGGACCGAACCTACGAGCAGTACTTC. Translation gives CASSKEEQDRTYEQYF.

J is TRBJ2-6 and V is TRBV18; no reliable D call. Between the trimmed V and J ends, which lost 0 bases and 1 base, there was a span of 4 bases. The CDR3 is made up of 15 amino acids. Germline V gene lookup returns CDR1 KGHSH and CDR2 LQKENI. DNA for the CDR3: TGTGCCAGCTCACCACCGAAGTCTGGGGCCAACGTCCTGACTTTC. Its translation: CASSPPKSGANVLTF.

The chain is built from TRBV29-1 and TRBJ2-7; D is undetermined. This CDR3 contains 13 residues. CDR1 and CDR2 (germline): SQVTM, ANQGSEA. V was trimmed by 1 base and J by 3 bases, leaving 10 bases between them. The DNA for the CDR3 is TGCAGCGTTGAAGCTAAGAGAGGCTACGAGCAGTACTTC. Amino acids: CSVEAKRGYEQYF.

Points on this clone: Other DNA sequences in this specimen translate into the identical CDR3. This chain uses TRBV12-3 or TRBV12-4 with TRBJ1-1; the match to TRBD1 covers 8 bases. The J segment lost 5 bases and the V segment lost 6 bases, leaving 5 bases of the junction unmatched. The CDR3 has 13 residues. The CDR3 DNA reads as TGTGCCAGCAGAGGACAGGGTAATACTGAAGCTTTCTTT. Its translation: CASRGQGNTEAFF.

Worth noting for this clone: Mismatch with germline at one junction end may stem from a read error. The genes are TRBV7-9 and TRBJ2-7, with 9 bases matching TRBD2. This CDR3 comprises 15 residues. Germline lookup yields CDR1 SEHNR and CDR2 FQNEAQ (reference sequence). The CDR3 DNA reads as TGTGCCAGCAGATTAGTTAGCGGGAGTGAATACGAGCAGTACTTC. Its translation is CASRLVSGSEYEQYF.

This chain uses TRBV19 with TRBJ2-3; TRBD1 aligns across 12 bases. The CDR3 covers 14 residues. Germline values: CDR1 LNHDA, CDR2 SQIVND (reference sequence). J was trimmed by 7 bases and V by 4 bases; bases with no gene match: 3. CDR3 protein: CASSRGQGAHTQYF. CDR3 DNA: TGTGCCAGTAGTAGGGGACAGGGGGCGCATACGCAGTATTTT.

The gene calls are TRBV25-1 and TRBJ1-5; perhaps TRBD1 as D (5 bases). Germline V gene lookup returns CDR1 MGHDK and CDR2 SYGVNS. V lost 5 bases to trimming and J lost 3 bases, with 11 bases between them. CDR3 length: 14 residues. CDR3 sequence: CASSWAGNNQPQHF. CDR3 in DNA: TGTGCCAGCAGTTGGGCAGGGAACAATCAGCCCCAGCATTTT.

The rearrangement joins TRBV6-2 or TRBV6-3 to TRBJ1-2; the D is unclear. Looked up from germline, CDR1 is MNHEY and CDR2 is SVGEGT. CDR3 length: 13 amino acids. Trimming took off 0 bases at V and 6 bases at J, with 8 bases between the two ends. CDR3 sequence: CASSYSRTHGYTF. The CDR3 DNA reads TGTGCCAGCAGTTACTCGAGGACGCATGGCTACACCTTC.

The chain links TRBV6-5 to TRBJ2-7; 8 nucleotides align to TRBD1. CDR1 and CDR2 (germline): MNHEY, SVGAGI. The trim removed 10 bases at V and 3 bases at J, leaving 14 bases unmatched. This CDR3 contains 15 residues. The CDR3 nucleotides are TGTGCCACCCGAGTCACGGGACAGGTAGTCTACGAGCAGTACTTC. Its protein product is CATRVTGQVVYEQYF.

This rearrangement joins TRBV29-1 to TRBJ2-5; no firm D call. Germline V lookup: CDR1 SQVTM, CDR2 ANQGSEA. Trimming removed 6 bases at V and 4 bases at J, with 12 bases between. This CDR3 has 12 residues. CDR3 nucleotides: TGCAGCGTGAGACATGTCTTAGAGACCCAGTACTTC. Translated: CSVRHVLETQYF.